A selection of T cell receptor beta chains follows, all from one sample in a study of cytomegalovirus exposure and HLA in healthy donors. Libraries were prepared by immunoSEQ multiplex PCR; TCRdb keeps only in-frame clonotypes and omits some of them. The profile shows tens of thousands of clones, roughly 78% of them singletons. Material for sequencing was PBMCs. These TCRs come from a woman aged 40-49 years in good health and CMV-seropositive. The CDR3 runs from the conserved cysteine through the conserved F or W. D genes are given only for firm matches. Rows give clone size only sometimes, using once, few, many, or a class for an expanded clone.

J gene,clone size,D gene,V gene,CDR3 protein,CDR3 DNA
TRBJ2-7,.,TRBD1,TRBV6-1,CASSESGLGQGPPDLYEQYF,TGTGCCAGCAGTGAAAGCGGGTTGGGACAGGGGCCTCCCGATCTTTACGAGCAGTACTTC
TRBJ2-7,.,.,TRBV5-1,CASSGGTAGDEQSF,TGCGCCAGCAGCGGAGGGACAGCCGGGGACGAGCAGTCCTTC
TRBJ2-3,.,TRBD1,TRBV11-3,CASSSNPGQGDTQYF,TGTGCCAGCAGCTCCAATCCGGGACAGGGGGATACGCAGTATTTT
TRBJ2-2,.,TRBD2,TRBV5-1,CASSPQASGETGELFF,TGCGCCAGCAGCCCCCAGGCTAGCGGGGAAACCGGGGAGCTGTTTTTT
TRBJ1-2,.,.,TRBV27,CASSFAWDRGRYGYTF,TGTGCCAGCAGTTTTGCCTGGGACCGGGGGAGGTATGGCTACACCTTC
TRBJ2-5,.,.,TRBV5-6,CASSLTLETQYF,TGTGCCAGCAGCCTAACTCTAGAGACCCAGTACTTC
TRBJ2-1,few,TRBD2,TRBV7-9,CASSTAWTSEQFF,TGTGCCAGCAGCACCGCCTGGACTAGCGAGCAGTTCTTC
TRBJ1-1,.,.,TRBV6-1,CASWTDPMNTEAFF,TGTGCCAGTTGGACAGATCCCATGAACACTGAAGCTTTCTTT
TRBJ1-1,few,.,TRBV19,CASSMVDRWNTEAFF,TGTGCCAGTAGTATGGTCGACAGGTGGAACACTGAAGCTTTCTTT
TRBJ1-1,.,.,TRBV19,CASSLGRANRNTEAFF,TGTGCCAGTAGTCTGGGCAGAGCAAACCGGAACACTGAAGCTTTCTTT
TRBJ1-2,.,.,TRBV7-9,CASSVWTGSPGGYTF,TGTGCCAGCAGCGTGTGGACGGGGAGTCCGGGAGGCTACACCTTC
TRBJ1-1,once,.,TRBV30,CAWTGRRPNTEAFF,TGTGCCTGGACCGGGAGGAGACCGAACACTGAAGCTTTCTTT